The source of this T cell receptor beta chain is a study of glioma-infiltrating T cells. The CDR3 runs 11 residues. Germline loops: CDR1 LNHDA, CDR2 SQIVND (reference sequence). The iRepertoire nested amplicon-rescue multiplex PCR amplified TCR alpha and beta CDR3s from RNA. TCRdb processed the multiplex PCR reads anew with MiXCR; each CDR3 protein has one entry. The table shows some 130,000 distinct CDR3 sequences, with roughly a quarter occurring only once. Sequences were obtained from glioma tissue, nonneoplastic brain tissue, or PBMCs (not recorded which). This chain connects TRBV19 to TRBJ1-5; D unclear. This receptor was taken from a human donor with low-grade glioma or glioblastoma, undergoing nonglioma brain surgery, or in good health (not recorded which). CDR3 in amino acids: CVRQDGQPQHF. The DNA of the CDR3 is TGTGTCCGTCAAGACGGGCAGCCCCAGCATTTT.